These 24 T cell receptor beta chains came from one sample sequenced in a study of beta chain features in type 1 diabetes. The sequenced template was cDNA made from the entire isolated RNA. The protocol was immunoSEQ multiplex PCR, while the TCRdb copy is restricted to in-frame clones and leaves out a portion. The sample holds 250,000 or so clones, about 25% seen once. What was sequenced was central memory CD4+ T cells from blood. The receptors were gathered from a young man in good health.

The chain recombines TRBV25-1 with TRBJ1-1; possibly TRBD1 for D (5 bases). Germline V gives CDR1 MGHDK, CDR2 SYGVNS. This CDR3 has 15 amino acids. Trimming left V 6 bases short and J 3 bases short, with 17 bases between. The DNA of the CDR3 is TGTGCCAGCAGGGGGAGGGGTTCGGGATACACTGAAGCTTTCTTT. Encoded protein: CASRGRGSGYTEAFF.

A single count supports this clone. This sequence joins TRBV11-1 and TRBJ2-7; 8 positions agree with TRBD1. Losses at the gene ends were 0 bases for V and 0 bases for J; bases not matched to a gene: 7. Germline V CDR1 and CDR2: SGHAT, FQDESV (reference sequence). CDR3 length: 17 amino acids. CDR3 loop: CASSLARTGLVSYEQYF. The CDR3 bases are TGTGCCAGCAGCTTAGCCCGGACAGGGTTGGTCTCCTACGAGCAGTACTTC.

V gene TRBV5-1 combines with J gene TRBJ2-1, with 11 bases aligning to TRBD2. The germline V gene encodes CDR1 SGHRS and CDR2 YFSETQ. Losses at the gene ends were 5 bases for V and 15 bases for J; bases not matched to a gene: 13. This CDR3 is built from 14 residues. This CDR3 is CASSPETSGVPRFF. CDR3 nucleotide sequence: TGCGCCAGCAGTCCGGAGACTAGCGGGGTCCCACGGTTCTTC.

V is TRBV23-1 and J is TRBJ2-1, with D perhaps TRBD1 or TRBD2 (6 bases each). TRBV23-1 is placed among ORFs of uncertain function. Trimming shortened V by 0 bases and J by 7 bases, and 22 bases separated the two germline ends. The CDR3 has 18 residues. CDR3 amino acids: CASSQSRGAGLHVNEQFF. DNA for the CDR3: TGCGCCAGCAGTCAATCGAGGGGGGCAGGGTTGCACGTTAATGAGCAGTTCTTC.

This clone occurred a few times. J is TRBJ1-2 and V is TRBV10-1, with no clear D. Germline V gene sequence: CDR1 WNHNN, CDR2 SYGVQD (reference sequence). Trimming removed 10 bases at V and 8 bases at J, with 8 bases between. CDR3 length: 9 amino acids. CDR3 amino acids: CATALGYTF. In DNA, the CDR3 is TGCGCCACCGCCCTCGGCTACACCTTC.

The table lists this clone with a few counts. This chain joins TRBV11-2 and TRBJ2-3; no clear D gene. The CDR3 sequence is 16 residues long. Germline assignment: CDR1 SGHAT and CDR2 FQNNGV. Trimming left V 3 bases short and J 0 bases short, with 13 bases between. Here the CDR3 reads CASSFWQASSTDTQYF. The CDR3 nucleotides read TGTGCCAGCAGCTTTTGGCAGGCCTCTAGCACAGATACGCAGTATTTT.

This clone was detected a few times. The rearrangement joins TRBV29-1 to TRBJ1-1; D uncertain. CDR1 is SQVTM, CDR2 ANQGSEA, per germline. The CDR3 spans 12 residues. The V gene lost 3 bases and the J gene lost 2 bases, with 7 bases spanning the gap. The CDR3 loop reads CSVEGSNTEAFF. The CDR3 nucleotides are TGCAGCGTTGAGGGAAGCAACACTGAAGCTTTCTTT.

V is TRBV11-2 and J is TRBJ1-1; D may be TRBD1 (5 bases). The germline V gene encodes CDR1 SGHAT and CDR2 FQNNGV. V was pared by 5 bases and J by 7 bases, with 8 bases between. The CDR3 totals 11 residues. The CDR3 DNA sequence: TGTGCCAGCAGCCTTGACAGTGAAGCTTTCTTT. It codes for CASSLDSEAFF.

There are a few counts of this clone. V is TRBV29-1 and J is TRBJ1-3; D is uncertain. The ends were cut back, 7 bases at V and 0 bases at J, with 10 bases in the middle. The CDR3 is 13 residues long. The germline CDR1 and CDR2 sequences are SQVTM and ANQGSEA. The CDR3 sequence is CSGGGSSGNTIYF. The CDR3 DNA reads TGCAGCGGTGGAGGCAGCTCTGGAAACACCATATATTTT.

This clone was recorded a few times. The junction does not match germline at one end; this may be a read error. The chain is built from TRBV5-5 and TRBJ2-4; perhaps TRBD2 as D (5 bases). The germline CDR1 and CDR2 sequences are SGHKS and YYEKEE (reference sequence). The CDR3 covers 15 residues. The CDR3 DNA follows: TGCGCCAGCAGCCACGAGGGTTATGCCAAAAACATTCAGTACTTC. Its protein is CASSHEGYAKNIQYF.

The rearrangement joins TRBV7-9 to TRBJ1-5, with TRBD1 identical over 7 bases. After removal of 8 bases from V and 8 bases from J, the junction contained 9 bases not matched to a gene. CDR1 and CDR2 from the germline V gene are SEHNR and FQNEAQ (reference sequence). The CDR3 sequence is 13 residues long. The CDR3 nucleotides are TGTGCCAGCCACGACAGGGAACAGGAGCCCCAGCATTTT. Translated, it gives CASHDREQEPQHF.

The rearrangement links TRBV28 to TRBJ1-5; a weak D match, TRBD1 (6 bases). CDR1 and CDR2 (germline): MDHEN, SYDVKM. The CDR3 spans 16 residues. Trimming stripped 6 bases from V and 0 bases from J, with 15 bases between. CDR3 DNA sequence: TGTGCCAGCAGCCCCCGGGGGCAGCTTAGCAATCAGCCCCAGCATTTT. Translating gives CASSPRGQLSNQPQHF.

V is TRBV7-9 and J is TRBJ2-3, with TRBD2 identical over 7 bases. Looked up from germline, CDR1 is SEHNR and CDR2 is FQNEAQ (reference sequence). The V gene end was trimmed by 0 bases and the J gene end by 0 bases; junction bases not matched to a gene: 6. The CDR3 spans 17 residues. The CDR3 is CASSLAAGIVSTDTQYF. CDR3 nucleotide sequence: TGTGCCAGCAGCTTAGCAGCGGGAATCGTAAGCACAGATACGCAGTATTTT.

This clone has a count of ten or more. This chain uses TRBV20-1 with TRBJ2-1, with a tentative D call TRBD2 (6 bases). The germline CDR1 and CDR2 sequences are DFQATT and SNEGSKA (reference sequence). With 6 bases removed from V and 9 bases from J, the gap between germline ends came to 12 bases. This CDR3 comprises 11 residues. The CDR3 bases are TGCAGTGCGGGAAGGGAGGCTGAGCAGTTCTTC. Translating gives CSAGREAEQFF.

This clone was picked up a small number of times. This chain connects TRBV5-4 to TRBJ1-2; perhaps TRBD1 as D (6 bases). The V gene's germline CDR1 is SGHNT and CDR2 YYREEE (reference sequence). CDR3 length equals 13 residues. The V end lost 0 bases, the J end lost 8 bases, and 11 bases lay between the germline ends. The CDR3, as DNA: TGTGCCAGCAGCTTGGACAGGGATCGCGGCTACACCTTC. Its translation is CASSLDRDRGYTF.

This clone was seen a handful of times. The V gene is TRBV2, the J gene TRBJ2-7; 10 nucleotides line up with TRBD1. V trimming: 7 bases; J trimming: 2 bases; junction bases outside the gene matches: 8. Germline loops: CDR1 SNHLY, CDR2 FYNNEI. The CDR3 has 15 residues. The CDR3 region is CASTRGGQGTYEQYF. The CDR3 bases are TGTGCCAGCACCCGAGGGGGACAGGGGACCTACGAGCAGTACTTC.

V usage is TRBV2 and J usage is TRBJ2-3, with no clear D. Trimming removed 8 bases from V and 6 bases from J, with 9 bases in between. Germline values: CDR1 SNHLY, CDR2 FYNNEI. The CDR3 consists of 11 residues. CDR3 sequence (DNA): TGTGCCAGCGTCCCAAGGGATACGCAGTATTTT. Its protein is CASVPRDTQYF.

The chain has TRBV5-4 and TRBJ1-1; D gene ambiguous. The V gene lost 4 bases and the J gene lost 4 bases, with 17 bases spanning the gap. The germline gives CDR1 SGHNT, CDR2 YYREEE (reference sequence). The CDR3 extends over 15 amino acids. CDR3 residues: CASSPESRGGTEAFF. The DNA of the CDR3 is TGTGCCAGCAGCCCAGAAAGTCGCGGAGGCACTGAAGCTTTCTTT.

This clone was found a few times. The chain carries TRBV6-1 and TRBJ1-5; no firm D call. This CDR3 has 15 amino acids. The V gene's germline CDR1 is MNHNS and CDR2 SASEGT. Trimming took off 6 bases at V and 0 bases at J, with 12 bases between the two ends. The CDR3 here is CASRVSPTSNQPQHF. CDR3 sequence (DNA): TGTGCCAGCAGGGTCAGTCCTACTAGCAATCAGCCCCAGCATTTT.

The chain recombines TRBV29-1 with TRBJ1-1; D gene ambiguous. This CDR3 has 16 residues. V shed 1 base and J shed 3 bases, with 18 bases lying between them. The germline V gene has CDR1 SQVTM and CDR2 ANQGSEA. The CDR3 nucleotides are TGCAGCGTTGAAGGACGACAAGGGAGGGCGGACACTGAAGCTTTCTTT. Translated, it gives CSVEGRQGRADTEAFF.

The chain uses TRBV7-9 and TRBJ2-1, with a tentative D call TRBD2 (5 bases). There are 15 residues in the CDR3. Germline V lookup: CDR1 SEHNR, CDR2 FQNEAQ (reference sequence). The germline V and J ends were trimmed by 1 base and 6 bases, with 13 bases remaining between them. The CDR3 bases are TGTGCCAGCAGCTTAGTTCGCGGGCTGGCCAATGAGCAGTTCTTC. As protein: CASSLVRGLANEQFF.

CDR3 loop: CATSRTWDRENQPQHF. CDR3 bases: TGTGCCACCAGCAGAACCTGGGACAGGGAGAATCAGCCCCAGCATTTT. The rearrangement links TRBV15 to TRBJ1-5; 9 positions agree with TRBD1. V lost 2 bases, J lost 4 bases, and 6 bases stayed unmatched. Per the germline V gene, CDR1 is LNHNV and CDR2 is YYDKDF (reference sequence). This CDR3 region has 16 residues.

This clone was detected ten times or more. The rearrangement links TRBV7-9 to TRBJ2-1; D is undetermined. The length of the CDR3 is 12 residues. Looked up from germline, CDR1 is SEHNR and CDR2 is FQNEAQ (reference sequence). V shed 5 bases and J shed 3 bases, with 5 bases lying between them. The CDR3 region is CASSQIYNEQFF. The CDR3 bases are TGTGCCAGCAGCCAAATCTACAATGAGCAGTTCTTC.

The chain recombines TRBV10-3 with TRBJ2-1, with TRBD1 matching over 9 bases. V dropped 5 bases and J dropped 6; count of bases not matched to a gene: 14. The CDR3 length is 17 residues. Germline V CDR1 and CDR2: ENHRY, SYGVKD. The CDR3 sequence: CAISQKTPGQGLNEQFF. The CDR3 DNA reads TGTGCCATCAGTCAAAAGACCCCGGGACAGGGTCTCAATGAGCAGTTCTTC.